This TCR beta chain is from a study of cytomegalovirus exposure and HLA in healthy donors. Regarding the study as a whole: For most TCR beta V segments, an earlier analysis put the productive rate at about 87% or about 30% of the time. Some V segments, TRBV6-2 and TRBV6-3 among them, were indistinguishable and were therefore excluded.

60 Vbeta and 13 Jbeta primers were used in PCR. TCRdb's copy holds only in-frame clones and misses some; the assay was immunoSEQ multiplex PCR. This sample carries under 200,000 clones, 80% of them seen once, and the ten largest clones take around 6%. Germline V gene sequence: CDR1 SGHNT, CDR2 YYREEE (reference sequence). The CDR3 covers 16 residues. V was shortened by 4 bases and J by 0 bases, with 15 bases between the two germline ends. As for this clone: Its antigen is unidentified.

The V gene is TRBV5-4, the J gene TRBJ2-3; D is uncertain. The receptor comes from a man between 35 and 55 years old in good health and CMV-seronegative. Sequencing used PBMCs. CDR3 in DNA: TGTGCCAGCAGCCCTGACTTGAGAGCTAGCACAGATACGCAGTATTTT. Translated: CASSPDLRASTDTQYF.